This record concerns one T cell receptor (beta chain) sequence. This specimen belongs to a study of blood T cell repertoires in COVID-19. Looking at the study overall: From the United States, Italy and Spain came samples of acute and convalescent COVID-19.

The CDR3 runs to 17 residues. The germline V gene encodes CDR1 SGHRS and CDR2 YFSETQ. The junction had 15 bases not matched to a gene; V was cut back by 0 bases and J by 6 bases. In the authors' methods: Reference gene primer amplification in the assay estimated nucleated cell counts. Generated by immunoSEQ multiplex PCR, the TCRdb table keeps only in-frame clones and is missing some. That table furnishes V, J and clone size, whereas the DNA furnished D and trimming. The data contain 88,000 or so clones, 83% of them singletons. This rearrangement joins TRBV5-1 to TRBJ2-7; 7 bases are a match to TRBD1. The sample taken for sequencing was peripheral blood. This receptor was taken from a human donor in a cohort sampled during active COVID-19. The CDR3 spells CASSLGANRDRFREQYF. CDR3 sequence (DNA): TGCGCCAGCAGCTTGGGGGCCAACCGGGACAGATTCCGCGAGCAGTACTTC.